This TCR beta chain was found in a study of cytomegalovirus exposure and HLA in healthy donors (dated by TCRdb to 2016 to 2017). In the study overall: An earlier analysis of roughly 630 of the donors reported 250 to 350 Gb of sequence data and 117 million unique TCR beta sequences from 150 million to 200 million T cells. Alongside the repertoire data, information on donor age, sex, ethnicity and CMV serostatus was compiled. Genome-wide SNP genotypes for about 60% of the 666 donors were used in a later genetic analysis, which treated that subset as a discovery cohort. Of the roughly 400 genotyped donors, less than 90% were placed in the genetic ancestry cluster associated with self-reported Caucasian donors. The number of typed donors differed by locus: about 629-630 for A, B, C, DRB1 and DQB1; 500 to 550 for DQA1; 600 to 610 for DPA1; and about 450 for DPB1. Because of strong linkage in the cohort, roughly five DR-DQ haplotypes were treated as single units for association and clustering. Both class I and class II loci were covered by HLA typing, at four-digit resolution. In an earlier analysis of a few hundred of the donors, high-throughput TCR beta sequencing was used to judge whether each TCR beta V gene segment behaved as functional or pseudogenic. The study combined high-throughput TCR immunosequencing, statistical association of individual TCRs with disease status, and machine learning to predict cytomegalovirus infection status. A later analysis re-analyzed previously published TCR beta repertoires from roughly 690 donors and added high-resolution HLA genotyping to study TCR occurrence patterns. An early release that covered several hundred HLA-typed donors contained around 330 gigabases of sequencing data and 85 million to 100 million unique TCR sequences. The study used immunosequencing to profile the T cell repertoires of 666 subjects and linked those repertoires to cytomegalovirus serostatus. Rather than using new phenotypic data, the later analysis identified candidate immune exposures from TCR beta sequences and from how often those sequences occurred across donors. Every discovery cohort repertoire had been produced on one sequencing platform. The aim of the study was to test whether cataloging public T cell receptors could identify signatures of past pathogen exposure. Across approximately 420 genotyped donors of the cohort, an average of roughly 200,000 unique TCR beta nucleotide sequences per donor were sequenced, and about a sixth of those sequences were non-productive. Along with the approximately 700-subject first cohort, a separate validation cohort of around 110 different subjects was used.

The paper's findings and limits, for the study overall: Immune exposure information for the cohort was limited to CMV serostatus. V-gene and J-gene trimming of TCR beta chains was associated with a missense DCLRE1C variant in a later genetic analysis, and the association was replicated in an independent cohort. Correlated functional status among segregating V segments might be attributable to linkage disequilibrium, but an unknown experimental factor could not be ruled out. In an earlier analysis of some 500 of the donors, most TCR beta V segments appeared in productive rearrangements about 87% or about 30% of the time, broadly matching IMGT annotations. According to a later analysis, TCR association rates differed among HLA loci, with DRB1 alleles showing the most associated TCRs and HLA-C alleles showing the fewest. Roughly uniform sequencing depth across donors was assumed in presence/absence analyses, although this assumption may not hold. The sequencing pipeline was judged likely to have produced a cluster of highly shared sequence variants as a technical artifact. A further reported finding was that TCR beta sequences accurately predicted the HLA-A and HLA-B alleles for most subjects in the first cohort. Because the 87-base-pair reads could not distinguish some IMGT-functional V segments, including TRBV6-2 and TRBV6-3, those segments were excluded. Compared with equally common non-associated chains, HLA-associated TCR beta chains in a later analysis were more clonally expanded and had lower generation probabilities. When HLA alleles, especially DR and DQ, strongly co-occurred, attributing TCR associations to individual alleles was difficult. Over 15 rarely observed V segments, including chromosome 9 orphons, were excluded from the earlier analysis of about 600 of the donors because counts were too low. A later genetic analysis reported fewer N-insertions in productive TCRs among donors in an Asian-associated ancestry cluster than the approximately 700-donor mean. The classifier was reported to diagnose cytomegalovirus status with high specificity and sensitivity in both the original and validation cohorts. The study listed approximately 150 TCR beta chains as associated with cytomegalovirus. According to a later analysis, parvovirus B19, influenza, CMV and Epstein-Barr virus appeared linked to several top co-occurrence clusters. A few of the identified cytomegalovirus-associated TCR beta chains were confirmed in vitro to be specific for cytomegalovirus antigens. A later analysis associated about 17,000 TCR beta sequences with specific HLA alleles at a false discovery rate of 0.05. A later analysis found that most CMV-associated TCR beta chains appeared HLA-restricted, with HLA associations seemingly driven largely by CMV exposure. The authors suggested that the approach could potentially be extended to other disease states and immunological phenotypes. Most TCR sequences were seen in very few donors, while some public TCRs were found in many individuals. Because some donors lacked HLA typing at each locus, the association tests relied only on the typed subset. The cohort was sequenced for TCR beta chains only, and without alpha or paired-chain data the features that could be detected were limited.

Points on this clone: Its target antigen remains unknown. Per-base quality was not reported, and no clone a single base away is much larger than it.

The cohort was made up of approximately 670 healthy bone marrow donors. Cohort members were all nominally healthy when sampled, although unrecorded immune exposures were likely present. The donor tested CMV seronegative and was one of the 352 seronegative cohort members. A peripheral blood sample was collected from each donor, and TCR beta sequencing was performed on peripheral blood mononuclear cells. The Qiagen DNeasy Blood Extraction Kit was used to extract genomic DNA from the blood cell samples. Libraries were prepared through the immunoSEQ multiplex PCR assay. A mixture of 60 forward primers for TCR Vbeta segments and 13 reverse primers for TCR Jbeta segments was used in the multiplex PCR. A multiplex PCR assay on genomic DNA amplified the CDR3 region of rearranged TCR beta genes. The amplified TCR beta libraries were sequenced on the Illumina HiSeq System as 87-base-pair reads. The paper's data handling went like this. A later analysis tallied 80 million to 95 million unique TCR beta chains across the roughly 610 repertoires, and approximately 12 million of those chains were shared by two or more donors. Raw reads were error-corrected and collapsed into unique sequences with a nearest-neighbor algorithm that merged closely related sequences to remove PCR and sequencing errors. V, D and J gene segments were assigned by aligning CDR3 sequences to IMGT reference sequences. For a sequence to be retained, a match of at least six nucleotides was required to both a V gene segment and a J gene segment. Rearrangements were called productive when the CDR3 lacked stop codons and stayed in frame with V and J; all others were non-productive. CDR3 was defined according to IMGT convention as the region running from the second conserved V-encoded cysteine to the conserved J-encoded phenylalanine. In an earlier analysis of around 600 of the donors, sequences lacking an unambiguous match to a single V gene segment were excluded. An earlier analysis of several hundred of the donors called V segments functional above 56.7% productive rearrangements and segregating when the between-donor standard deviation exceeded 5%. To diagnose cytomegalovirus status from the catalog of TCR beta chain sequences, a statistical classification framework was built. In a later analysis, TCR nucleotide sequences were compared against IMGT/GENE-DB human TR gene sequences so that V and J genes could be assigned. The TCRdist pipeline was used in a later analysis to assign CDR3 sequences and most-parsimonious VDJ recombination scenarios. In a later analysis, each TCR beta chain was defined by its CDR3 amino acid sequence together with its V-gene family, and reads lacking a unique V-gene family were excluded. A later analysis removed 450 to 600 highly shared, low-generation-probability nucleotide sequences to deal with suspected cross-contamination and a sequencing artifact. For each public chain, a later analysis derived a clonal expansion index from normalized ranks of inferred template counts within each repertoire. In a later analysis, generation probabilities were computed using a VDJ recombination model fitted to out-of-frame rearrangements, and the results were checked against IGoR. A later analysis scored TCR-TCR, TCR-HLA and TCR-CMV co-occurrence with hypergeometric tests, applying a repertoire-size bias correction to TCR pairs. In a later analysis, false discovery rates were estimated by permuting HLA or CMV assignments 20 times. In a later analysis, co-occurring TCRs were grouped using DBSCAN, with TCRdist sequence similarity added in when clustering inside HLA-allele-positive subsets. Repertoires with fewer than 30,000 or more than 120,000 public chains, plus five repertoires with anomalous nucleotide sharing, were excluded from co-occurrence clustering. The clones in this table, taken by TCRdb from immuneACCESS, are in-frame only. Not every clone is retained; where verified, under half of the shortfall comes from an unresolved V gene, and the cause of the rest is unknown. That table is the source of V, J and clone size, and D and trimming were worked out from the DNA. The sample has 150,000 to 170,000 clones on record, 74% of them singletons. The biggest ten clones account for around 2.3% of the sample.

CDR1 SGHTA and CDR2 FQGNSA were looked up in the germline V gene. From the cysteine through the phenylalanine, the CDR3 covers 16 amino acids. The only DNA kept is the CDR3, 48 bases in frame from the first base. Unmatched junction bases come to 9, with V trimmed by 4 bases and J by 6 bases. The sequence links TRBV7-2 to TRBJ1-2; the junction holds 12 bases that match TRBD1. The TCR sequence derives from a man in his thirties or forties in good health and CMV-seronegative. The sample was PBMCs. The bases read TGTGCCAGCAGCTCCCGGGACAGGGGGCTTAAGGATGGCTACACCTTC. Translated, it gives CASSSRDRGLKDGYTF.